Each of the 10 T cell receptor beta chains below was sequenced from the same sample in a study of spatial heterogeneity in lung cancer (dated by TCRdb to 2018 to 2020). Results and caveats for the whole study, not just this receptor: The tumor nonsynonymous mutation count correlated with the number of expanded intratumoral alpha and beta TCRs.

These TCRs are of unknown antigen specificity. Receptor amplification or capture employed 5' RACE. This sample was sequenced with a NextSeq 500. TCRdb took the public reads, trimmed them with fastp at Q25, ran MiXCR for clone calling and kept in-frame beta chains. Each entry is one CDR3 protein sequence, shown with its most common DNA and genes. This sample has roughly 28,000 distinct CDR3 sequences in its table, and more than 5.5% of those were observed once. The top ten clonotypes cover roughly a quarter of the sample. The intended sense of this specimen's time point label: sample taken at primary tumor resection. The starting material was lung tumor tissue, obtained at surgery. The source is a male donor with early-stage non-small cell lung cancer.

This clonotype occurred many times. The chain recombines TRBV4-2 with TRBJ2-4; TRBD1 agrees at 10 bases. The V gene's germline CDR1 is LGHNA and CDR2 YNFKEQ. After removal of 0 bases from V and 1 base from J, the junction contained 3 bases not matched to a gene. This CDR3 spans 17 amino acids. The CDR3 sequence: CASSQDPGQGAKNIQYF. In DNA, the CDR3 is TGTGCCAGCAGCCAAGATCCGGGACAGGGGGCCAAAAACATTCAGTACTTC.

J is TRBJ2-5 and V is TRBV7-2; D ambiguous. The CDR3 runs to 16 residues. Per the germline V gene, CDR1 is SGHTA and CDR2 is FQGNSA. Trimming removed 2 bases from V and 5 bases from J, with 18 bases in between. CDR3 loop: CASSLSVSTAWETQYF. The CDR3 DNA sequence: TGTGCCAGCAGCTTATCTGTGTCGACGGCGTGGGAGACCCAGTACTTC.

CDR3 DNA: TGTGCCAGCAGCTTACTAGCAGATACGCAGTATTTT. Amino acid sequence: CASSLLADTQYF. The V gene is TRBV11-2, the J gene TRBJ2-3; no definite D call. V lost 2 bases and J 4 bases, leaving 4 bases between the germline ends. Per germline, CDR1 SGHAT and CDR2 FQNNGV. The length of the CDR3 is 12 residues.

This clonotype was recorded at least ten times. V usage is TRBV28 and J usage is TRBJ1-2; tentatively, D is TRBD1 (5 bases). This CDR3 is built from 18 residues. Germline lookup yields CDR1 MDHEN and CDR2 SYDVKM. V lost 5 bases and J lost 3, with 25 bases in between. CDR3 bases: TGTGCCAGCAGTCACGTACTGGGGACGCAAATCCCCTACTATGGCTACACCTTC. This gives the protein CASSHVLGTQIPYYGYTF.

The V gene is TRBV19, the J gene TRBJ1-1; 9 nucleotides agree with TRBD1. Germline V gene lookup returns CDR1 LNHDA and CDR2 SQIVND (reference sequence). This CDR3 has 13 amino acids. Trimming took 7 bases from V and 4 from J; bases not matched to a gene: 4. The CDR3 loop is CASTPTGGTEAFF. The CDR3 DNA is TGTGCCAGTACCCCGACAGGGGGCACTGAAGCTTTCTTT.

At least ten counts were recorded for this clonotype. The chain recombines TRBV27 with TRBJ1-4; TRBD1 matches 10 bases. This CDR3 region has 14 residues. The germline CDR1 and CDR2 sequences are MNHEY and SMNVEV (reference sequence). Losses at the gene ends were 8 bases for V and 11 bases for J; bases not matched to a gene: 11. The CDR3 bases are TGTGCCAGCTGCGTTGGGACAGGGGTAGGGAAACTGTTTTTT. Translated, it gives CASCVGTGVGKLFF.

Ten or more counts support this clonotype. The rearrangement joins TRBV4-3 to TRBJ2-2, with 9 nucleotides matching TRBD2. The V segment lost 5 bases and the J segment 2 bases; nucleotides outside the gene matches: 3. Germline values: CDR1 LGHNA, CDR2 YSLEER. CDR3 length equals 15 residues. CDR3 in amino acids: CASSSGLANTGELFF. CDR3 bases: TGCGCCAGCAGCTCGGGACTAGCTAACACCGGGGAGCTGTTTTTT.

This clonotype was seen many times. The chain links TRBV4-3 to TRBJ2-7, with D maybe TRBD2 (6 bases). Per germline, CDR1 LGHNA and CDR2 YSLEER. The CDR3 totals 14 residues. V was clipped by 1 base and J by 3 bases, with 10 bases between them. The CDR3 bases are TGCGCCAGCAGCCAAGGGGTGGACTACTACGAGCAGTACTTC. This gives the protein CASSQGVDYYEQYF.

This clonotype was recorded many times. The chain is built from TRBV7-8 and TRBJ2-2; D not resolved. The CDR3 consists of 12 residues. V dropped 2 bases and J dropped 4 bases, with 2 bases sitting between them. Germline V gives CDR1 SGHVS, CDR2 FQNEAQ. CDR3 nucleotide sequence: TGTGCCAGCAGCTTAACCACCGGGGAGCTGTTTTTT. Amino acid sequence: CASSLTTGELFF.

This clonotype has ten or more counts. V usage is TRBV20-1 and J usage is TRBJ2-7; D perhaps matches TRBD2 (6 bases). The CDR3 is 15 residues long. V shed 7 bases and J shed 1 base, with 20 bases lying between them. CDR1 and CDR2 (germline): DFQATT, SNEGSKA (reference sequence). Written as DNA, the CDR3 is TGCAGTGTTTCCCCCTTGGCGGAGGGTTCCTACGAGCAGTACTTC. The encoded protein is CSVSPLAEGSYEQYF.